Listed here is a single T cell receptor beta chain. What antigen it recognizes has not been identified. Base qualities were left out, and no much larger clone turns up one base away. Taken from the germline V gene, the CDR1 and CDR2 loops are SNHLY and FYNNEI. V is trimmed back by 6 bases and J by 3 bases, and the junction contains 6 bases that no gene match accounts for. The CDR3, cysteine through phenylalanine, is 14 amino acids long. Only the CDR3 region is kept as DNA, spanning 42 bases read in frame from base 1. The sample comes from a study of control samples from healthy donors and cancer patients (dated by TCRdb to 2018 to 2020). The library was generated by the immunoSEQ multiplex PCR assay. TCRdb's version of the immuneACCESS table is confined to in-frame rearrangements and falls short of the full clone set. An unresolved V gene accounts for under half of the shortfall where checked; the remainder is of unknown origin. The sample table shows roughly 59,000 clones, and roughly 90% are seen once. Approximately 1.5% of the sample is in the top ten clones.

The chain joins TRBV2 to TRBJ2-7; 9 junctional bases match TRBD1. The clonotype was recovered from a man aged 35 to 55 with colorectal cancer. The sequenced material came from PBMCs. The DNA sequence is TGTGCCAGCAGGTTTCAGGACAGGGGCTACGAGCAGTACTTC. Translated, it reads CASRFQDRGYEQYF.